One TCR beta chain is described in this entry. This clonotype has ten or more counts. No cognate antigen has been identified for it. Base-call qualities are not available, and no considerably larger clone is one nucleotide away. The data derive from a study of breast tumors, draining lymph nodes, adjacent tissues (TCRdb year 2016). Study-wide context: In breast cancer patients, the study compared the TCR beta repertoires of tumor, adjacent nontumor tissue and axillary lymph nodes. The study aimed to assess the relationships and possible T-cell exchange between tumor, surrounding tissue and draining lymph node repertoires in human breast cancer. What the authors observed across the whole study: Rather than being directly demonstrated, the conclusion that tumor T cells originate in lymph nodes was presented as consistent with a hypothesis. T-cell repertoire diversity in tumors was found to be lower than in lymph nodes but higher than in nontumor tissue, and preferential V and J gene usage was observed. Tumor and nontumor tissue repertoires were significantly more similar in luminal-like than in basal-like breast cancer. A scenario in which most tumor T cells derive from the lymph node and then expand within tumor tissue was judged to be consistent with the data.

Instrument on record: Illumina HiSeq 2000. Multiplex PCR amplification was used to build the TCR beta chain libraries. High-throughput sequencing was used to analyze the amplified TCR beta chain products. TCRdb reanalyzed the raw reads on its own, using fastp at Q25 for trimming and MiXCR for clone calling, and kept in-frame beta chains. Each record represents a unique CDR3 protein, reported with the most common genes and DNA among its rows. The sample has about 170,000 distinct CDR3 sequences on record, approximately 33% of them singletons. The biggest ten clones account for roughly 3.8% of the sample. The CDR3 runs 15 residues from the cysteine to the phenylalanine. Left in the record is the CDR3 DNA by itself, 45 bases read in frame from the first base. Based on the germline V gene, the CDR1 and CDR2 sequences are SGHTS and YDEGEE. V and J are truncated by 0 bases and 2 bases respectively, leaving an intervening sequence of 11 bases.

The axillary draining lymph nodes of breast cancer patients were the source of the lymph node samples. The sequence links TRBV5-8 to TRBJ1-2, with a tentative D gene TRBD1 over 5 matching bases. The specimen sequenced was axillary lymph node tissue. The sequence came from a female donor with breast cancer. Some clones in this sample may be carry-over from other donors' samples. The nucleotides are TGTGCCAGCAGCTTGGATTCGGGGCTGAACTATGGCTACACCTTC. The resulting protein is CASSLDSGLNYGYTF.